Below, 20 T cell receptor beta chains from the same sample are listed, as sequenced in a study of siplizumab effects on memory and regulatory T cells. The data were produced by immunoSEQ multiplex PCR, yet TCRdb's version contains in-frame clones alone and is incomplete. The repertoire includes approximately 120,000 clones, approximately 92% of them detected once, and approximately 0.17% sits in the top ten. Sequenced material: non-Treg CD4+ T cells sorted from blood. All receptors come from a human donor in good health.

The chain recombines TRBV5-6 with TRBJ2-2, with 7 bases matching TRBD2. The J segment lost 6 bases and the V segment lost 2 bases, leaving 4 bases of the junction unmatched. This CDR3 contains 14 residues. Germline-derived CDR1 and CDR2 are SGHDT and YYEEEE. The CDR3 here is CASSFERGPGELFF. CDR3 bases: TGTGCCAGCAGCTTCGAGCGGGGCCCCGGGGAGCTGTTTTTT. The whole variable domain, filled in from reference TRBV5-6 and TRBJ2-2, reads DAGVTQSPTHLIKTRGQQVTLRCSPKSGHDTVSWYQQALGQGPQFIFQYYEEEERQRGNFPDRFSGHQFPNYSSELNVNALLLGDSALYLCASSFERGPGELFFGEGSRLTVL.

The chain has TRBV6-1 and TRBJ2-3; TRBD1 matches 9 bases. Germline V gives CDR1 MNHNS, CDR2 SASEGT. The CDR3 length is 15 residues. J lost 4 bases, V lost 5 bases, and 7 bases had no gene match. The CDR3 DNA follows: TGTGCCAGCAGTAGCCGGGACAGGGCGCCAGATACGCAGTATTTT. The encoded protein is CASSSRDRAPDTQYF.

The J gene is TRBJ2-5, the V gene TRBV29-1; the match to TRBD1 covers 7 bases. The V segment lost 7 bases and the J segment 10 bases; nucleotides outside the gene matches: 15. Germline V CDR1 and CDR2: SQVTM, ANQGSEA. This CDR3 region has 13 residues. CDR3 in amino acids: CSARTGGIKIQYF. Written as DNA, the CDR3 is TGCAGCGCTAGGACAGGTGGGATCAAGATCCAGTACTTC.

The chain carries TRBV6-1 and TRBJ2-1, with D perhaps matching TRBD1 or TRBD2 (5 bases each). The CDR3 spans 12 residues. Germline CDR1 reads MNHNS; CDR2 reads SASEGT. V shed 7 bases and J shed 13 bases, with 17 bases lying between them. As DNA, the CDR3 is TGTGCCAGCACTACAACCCGGGGCACCCAGTTCTTC. Protein sequence: CASTTTRGTQFF.

The chain couples TRBV7-2 to TRBJ2-3; TRBD1 matches 7 bases. This CDR3 has 18 amino acids. V trimming: 5 bases; J trimming: 5 bases; junction bases outside the gene matches: 19. Germline V gene data show CDR1 as SGHTA and CDR2 as FQGNSA. The CDR3 sequence is CASSNPLRGLLGGDTQYF. The CDR3 DNA sequence: TGTGCCAGCAGCAACCCCCTAAGGGGGCTCCTTGGGGGAGATACGCAGTATTTT.

The chain joins TRBV6-5 to TRBJ2-7, with a tentative D call TRBD1 (6 bases). Trimming left V 6 bases short and J 5 bases short, with 14 bases between. This CDR3 contains 13 residues. Per germline, CDR1 MNHEY and CDR2 SVGAGI. CDR3: CASRLWTDDEQYF. The CDR3 DNA is TGTGCCAGCAGACTTTGGACAGATGACGAGCAGTACTTC.

The count of this clone is one. This sequence joins TRBV6-6 and TRBJ1-1; TRBD1 matches at 7 bases. The length of the CDR3 is 13 residues. V trimming: 2 bases; J trimming: 11 bases; junction bases outside the gene matches: 8. Germline V lookup: CDR1 MNHNY, CDR2 SVGAGI (reference sequence). CDR3 sequence: CASSYVGQTGAFF. In DNA, the CDR3 is TGTGCCAGCAGTTACGTGGGACAGACAGGGGCTTTCTTT.

The gene calls are TRBV5-4 and TRBJ2-3; 9 nucleotides match TRBD1. Germline V gene sequence: CDR1 SGHNT, CDR2 YYREEE (reference sequence). The CDR3 sequence is 15 residues long. The V and J ends lost 6 bases and 4 bases, in that order; junction bases with no gene match: 9. The DNA of the CDR3 is TGTGCCAGCACAACCGGGACAGGGACGTCAGATACGCAGTATTTT. It yields the protein CASTTGTGTSDTQYF.

The chain links TRBV6-5 to TRBJ1-4, with unresolved D. The CDR3 sequence is 12 residues long. Trimming took 7 bases from V and 8 from J, leaving 11 bases between them. Per germline, CDR1 MNHEY and CDR2 SVGAGI. The CDR3 sequence: CASTRVGEKLFF. DNA for the CDR3: TGTGCCAGCACTCGGGTCGGCGAAAAACTGTTTTTT.

V gene TRBV4-2 combines with J gene TRBJ2-1; tentative D call: TRBD2 (6 bases). The V gene's germline CDR1 is LGHNA and CDR2 YNFKEQ. V dropped 0 bases and J dropped 14 bases, with 17 bases sitting between them. This CDR3 region has 14 residues. The DNA of the CDR3 is TGTGCCAGCAGCCAAGAGGAGGCCGCGGGACCAAAGTTCTTC. Amino acids: CASSQEEAAGPKFF.

CDR3 sequence reads: CASTRGGDDNYGYTF. In nucleotides, the CDR3 is TGTGCCAGCACCCGAGGGGGTGACGATAACTATGGCTACACCTTC. The J gene is TRBJ1-2, the V gene TRBV7-9, with D perhaps matching TRBD1 (6 bases). Germline CDR1 reads SEHNR; CDR2 reads FQNEAQ (reference sequence). V lost 7 bases and J 1 base, leaving 16 bases between the germline ends. CDR3 length: 15 amino acids.

J is TRBJ2-3 and V is TRBV6-1; D is possibly TRBD1 (6 bases). Germline loops: CDR1 MNHNS, CDR2 SASEGT. The CDR3 is 13 residues long. Trimming removed 7 bases from V and 1 base from J, with 9 bases in between. The CDR3, as DNA: TGTGCCAGCAATGGACAGCGCACAGATACGCAGTATTTT. Its translation: CASNGQRTDTQYF.

The chain links TRBV18 to TRBJ2-7; D remains ambiguous. CDR1 is KGHSH and CDR2 is LQKENI in the germline V gene. The V gene lost 3 bases and the J gene lost 2 bases, with 8 bases spanning the gap. The CDR3 runs 13 residues. In DNA, the CDR3 is TGTGCCAGCTCACCGACGGCCACCTACGAGCAGTACTTC. Translation: CASSPTATYEQYF.

The chain recombines TRBV7-2 with TRBJ1-1; D is ambiguous. V was shortened by 5 bases and J by 0 bases, with 10 bases between the two germline ends. There are 14 residues in the CDR3. CDR1 SGHTA and CDR2 FQGNSA come from the germline V gene. CDR3 loop: CASSPRTLNTEAFF. In nucleotides, the CDR3 is TGTGCCAGCAGCCCGAGGACCTTGAACACTGAAGCTTTCTTT.

This rearrangement joins TRBV18 to TRBJ2-3, with 12 nucleotides matching TRBD1. CDR1 is KGHSH and CDR2 is LQKENI in the germline V gene. This CDR3 contains 16 residues. V trimming: 6 bases; J trimming: 3 bases; junction bases outside the gene matches: 7. The CDR3 coding sequence is TGTGCCAGCTCCCTTGGGACAGGGGGCCGGACAGATACGCAGTATTTT. It translates to CASSLGTGGRTDTQYF.

The V call is TRBV5-4, the J call TRBJ2-3, with 9 bases that match TRBD1. The ends lost 3 bases at V and 6 bases at J; junction bases unmatched: 11. Germline V gene lookup returns CDR1 SGHNT and CDR2 YYREEE (reference sequence). The CDR3 is 16 residues long. The CDR3 reads CASSSTGGIVGDTQYF. The CDR3 DNA sequence: TGTGCCAGCAGCTCGACAGGGGGAATAGTCGGGGATACGCAGTATTTT.

In its sample, this clone was seen a few times. The identical CDR3 is also encoded by other nucleotide sequences in the sample. The CDR3 reads CASSIVGNYGYTF. The CDR3, as DNA: TGTGCCAGTAGTATAGTGGGGAACTATGGCTACACCTTC. The chain combines TRBV19 with TRBJ1-2; D ambiguous. This CDR3 has 13 amino acids. V gave up 1 base and J gave up 2 bases, with 5 bases separating them. Germline V gene data show CDR1 as LNHDA and CDR2 as SQIVND (reference sequence).

The chain combines TRBV7-2 with TRBJ2-5; 8 bases agree with TRBD2. Per germline, CDR1 SGHTA and CDR2 FQGNSA. Trimming took 5 bases from V and 5 from J; bases not matched to a gene: 19. The CDR3 spans 18 residues. CDR3 in DNA: TGTGCCAGCAGCCCTATCCGGGACCTGAGGATAGCGGGGGAGACCCAGTACTTC. It codes for CASSPIRDLRIAGETQYF.

The chain couples TRBV4-1 to TRBJ2-1; 8 positions agree with TRBD2. This CDR3 region has 16 residues. The germline V gene has CDR1 MGHRA and CDR2 YSYEKL. Losses at the gene ends were 1 base for V and 9 bases for J; bases not matched to a gene: 11. The CDR3 DNA reads as TGCGCCAGCAGCCAAGTAGTCGGGGGGGCCTTGGGTGAGCAGTTCTTC. The encoded protein is CASSQVVGGALGEQFF.

The V gene is TRBV10-3, the J gene TRBJ2-3; TRBD2 aligns across 10 bases. The CDR3 contains 15 residues. Unmatched junction bases numbered 4, after V lost 7 bases and J lost 0 bases. The V gene's germline CDR1 is ENHRY and CDR2 SYGVKD. The chain's CDR3 is CAITSSGGSTDTQYF. CDR3 nucleotides: TGTGCCATCACCTCTAGCGGGGGAAGCACAGATACGCAGTATTTT.